This TCR beta chain emerged from a study of monozygotic twins with inflammatory bowel disease. Germline CDR1 KGHSH, CDR2 LQKENI. The CDR3 covers 15 residues. UMIs containing a 6-nucleotide sample barcode were added via template switching. TCRdb reworked the 5' RACE reads into one entry per CDR3 protein, no DNA. The sample table sets out under 200,000 distinct CDR3 sequences. Source material: blood. This receptor was taken from a human donor with ulcerative colitis or Crohn's disease, or a healthy co-twin of an affected twin (not recorded which). The chain carries TRBV18 and TRBJ2-5; no DNA is available, so the TRBD1 call from TCRdb remains unchecked. The CDR3: CASSPPGTGGETQYF.